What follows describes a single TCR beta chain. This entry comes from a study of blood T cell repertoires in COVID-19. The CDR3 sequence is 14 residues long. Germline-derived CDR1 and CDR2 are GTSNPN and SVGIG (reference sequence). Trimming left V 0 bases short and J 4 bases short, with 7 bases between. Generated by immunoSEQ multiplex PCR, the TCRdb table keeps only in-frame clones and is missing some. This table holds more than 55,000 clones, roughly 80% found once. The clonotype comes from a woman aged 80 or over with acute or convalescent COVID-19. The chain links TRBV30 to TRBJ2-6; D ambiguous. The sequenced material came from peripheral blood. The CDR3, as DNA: TGTGCCTGGAGTGTATCAGTAGGGGCCAACGTCCTGACTTTC. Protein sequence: CAWSVSVGANVLTF.